Sequencing of this TCR beta chain was carried out in a study of CD8 T cells in ankylosing spondylitis (dated by TCRdb to 2016 to 2017). Background on the whole study: The study set out to find disease-linked TCR variants by profiling T cell receptor beta repertoires in ankylosing spondylitis patients and healthy donors. The whole study cohort included over a hundred healthy donors and 25 ankylosing spondylitis patients. Peripheral blood was sampled, and synovial fluid was also collected from ankylosing spondylitis patients. Overall results and qualifications from the work: A TCR beta motif made up of eight or nine highly homologous amino acid variants appeared to be characteristic of blood from ankylosing spondylitis patients. The disease-linked clones showed a CD8+ phenotype and occurred at relatively low frequencies in peripheral blood. According to the report, matched synovial fluid samples from ankylosing spondylitis patients were significantly enriched for the disease-linked clones. Some TCR beta motif variants had previously been reported in synovial fluid and blood of reactive arthritis patients, which suggested common disease-initiation mechanisms.

The germline V gene specifies MNHEY as CDR1 and SVGEGT as CDR2. Unmatched junction bases come to 9, with V trimmed by 2 bases and J by 9 bases. From cysteine to phenylalanine, the CDR3 is 15 amino acids long. Of all the DNA, just the CDR3 is kept, 45 bases in frame from base 1. Sequencing used an Illumina HiSeq 2500. Quantitative 5'-RACE with molecular barcodes was the method used to prepare the TCR beta libraries. The paper's data handling went like this. A new computational method, built on a probabilistic model of VDJ rearrangement, was used to identify disease-linked TCR variants. TCRdb trimmed public reads at Q25 via fastp, called clones via MiXCR and kept in-frame beta chains. For every CDR3 protein sequence, its rows merge into one entry that carries the most common genes and DNA. The V and J calls follow TCRdb's processing rather than the paper's. For this sample there are about 200,000 distinct CDR3 sequences; roughly 25% appear just once. The ten largest clones capture under 8% of the sample.

Only a few counts were recorded for this clonotype. Its binding antigen is unknown. It has no much larger one-base neighbor in the sample; base qualities were not kept. The sequence joins TRBV6-2 or TRBV6-3 to TRBJ2-7, and TRBD2 aligns with 11 junction nucleotides. The receptor was derived from a male donor with ankylosing spondylitis or in good health (not recorded which). Source material: blood, either unsorted or a sorted T cell fraction (not recorded which). The CDR3 reads as follows: CASSYRTSGLLGQYF. The nucleotides are TGTGCCAGCAGTTACCGGACTAGCGGGCTCCTCGGGCAGTACTTC.